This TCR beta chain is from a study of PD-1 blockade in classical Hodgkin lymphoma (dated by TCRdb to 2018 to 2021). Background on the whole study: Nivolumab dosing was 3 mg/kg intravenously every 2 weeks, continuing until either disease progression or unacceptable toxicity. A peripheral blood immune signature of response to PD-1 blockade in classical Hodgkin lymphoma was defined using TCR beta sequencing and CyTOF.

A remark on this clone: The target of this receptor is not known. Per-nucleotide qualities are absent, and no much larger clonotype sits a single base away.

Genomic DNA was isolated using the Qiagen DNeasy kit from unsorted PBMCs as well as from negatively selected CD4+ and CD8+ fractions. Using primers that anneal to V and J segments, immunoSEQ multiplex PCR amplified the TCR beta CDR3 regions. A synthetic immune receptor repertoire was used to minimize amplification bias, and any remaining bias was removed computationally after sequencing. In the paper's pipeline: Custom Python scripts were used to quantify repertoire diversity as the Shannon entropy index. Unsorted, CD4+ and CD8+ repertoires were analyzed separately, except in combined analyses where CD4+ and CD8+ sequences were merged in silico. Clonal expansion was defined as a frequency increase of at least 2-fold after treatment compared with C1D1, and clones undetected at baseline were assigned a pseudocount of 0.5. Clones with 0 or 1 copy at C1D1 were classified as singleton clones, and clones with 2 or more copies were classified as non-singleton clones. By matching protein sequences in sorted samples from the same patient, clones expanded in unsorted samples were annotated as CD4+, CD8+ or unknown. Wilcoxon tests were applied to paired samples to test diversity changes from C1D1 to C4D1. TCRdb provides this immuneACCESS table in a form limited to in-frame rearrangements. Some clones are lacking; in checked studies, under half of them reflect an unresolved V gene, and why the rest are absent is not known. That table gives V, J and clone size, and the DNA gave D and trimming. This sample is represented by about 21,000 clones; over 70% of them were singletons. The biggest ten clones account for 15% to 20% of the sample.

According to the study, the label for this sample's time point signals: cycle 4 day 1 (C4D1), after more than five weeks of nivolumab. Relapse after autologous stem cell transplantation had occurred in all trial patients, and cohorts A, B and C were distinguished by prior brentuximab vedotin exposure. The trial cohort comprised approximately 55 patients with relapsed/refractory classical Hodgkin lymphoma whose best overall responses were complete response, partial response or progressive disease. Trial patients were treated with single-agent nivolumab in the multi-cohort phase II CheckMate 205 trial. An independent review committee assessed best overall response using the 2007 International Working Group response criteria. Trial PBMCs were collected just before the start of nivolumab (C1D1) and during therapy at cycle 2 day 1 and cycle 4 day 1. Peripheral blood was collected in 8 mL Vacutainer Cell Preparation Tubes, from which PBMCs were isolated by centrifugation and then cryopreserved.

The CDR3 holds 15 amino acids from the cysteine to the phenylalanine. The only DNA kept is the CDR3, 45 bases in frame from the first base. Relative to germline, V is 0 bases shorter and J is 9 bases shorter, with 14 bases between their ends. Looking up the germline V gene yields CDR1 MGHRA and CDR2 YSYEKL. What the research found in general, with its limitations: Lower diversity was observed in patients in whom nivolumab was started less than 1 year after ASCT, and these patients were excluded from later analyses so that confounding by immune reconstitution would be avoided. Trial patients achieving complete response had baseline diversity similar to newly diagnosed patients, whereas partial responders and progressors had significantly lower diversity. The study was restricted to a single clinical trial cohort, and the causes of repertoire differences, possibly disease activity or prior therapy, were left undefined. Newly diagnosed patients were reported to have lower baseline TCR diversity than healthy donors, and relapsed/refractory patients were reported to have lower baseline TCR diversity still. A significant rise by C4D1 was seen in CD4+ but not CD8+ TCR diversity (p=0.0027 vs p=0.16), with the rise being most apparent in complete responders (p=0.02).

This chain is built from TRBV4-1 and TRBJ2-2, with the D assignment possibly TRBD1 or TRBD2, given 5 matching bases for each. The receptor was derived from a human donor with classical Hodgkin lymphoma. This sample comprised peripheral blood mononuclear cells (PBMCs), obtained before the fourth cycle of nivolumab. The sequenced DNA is TGCGCCAGCAGCCAAGATCGGTGGGGGACCAGGGAGCTGTTTTTT. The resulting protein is CASSQDRWGTRELFF.